The clone carrying this TCR beta chain was detected ten times or more. RNA transcripts provided the source from which TCR beta CDR3 regions were amplified. The primer set for the first-round RT-PCR of the TCR CDR3 was HTBI. MiXCR was run by TCRdb on the multiplex PCR reads, yielding one entry per CDR3 protein. The sample yields fewer than 800,000 distinct CDR3 sequences, about 15% seen once. CDR1 SGDLS and CDR2 YYNGEE come from the germline V gene. This CDR3 has 15 amino acids. The ends were cut back, 7 bases at V and 0 bases at J, with 14 bases in the middle. The data were taken from a study of T cells in Graves' hyperthyroidism and ophthalmopathy.

The sequenced sample was blood. This clonotype was obtained from a man aged 18 to 29 with Graves' hyperthyroidism. This rearrangement joins TRBV9 to TRBJ1-5; weak D call: TRBD1 (6 bases). CDR3 coding DNA: TGTGCCAGCTCCCAGGGGACTTATAGCAATCAGCCCCAGCATTTT. Protein: CASSQGTYSNQPQHF.